This T cell receptor (beta chain) was sequenced during a study of cytomegalovirus exposure and HLA in healthy donors (dated by TCRdb to about 2017). Looking at the study overall: In an earlier analysis of roughly 590 of the donors, about 260 Gb of sequence data and approximately 120 million unique TCR beta sequences from 150 million to 200 million T cells were reported. Roughly 300 gigabases of sequencing data and 75 million to 85 million unique TCR sequences made up an early release that covered approximately 620 HLA-typed donors. Among the roughly 400 genotyped donors, about 85% belonged to the genetic ancestry cluster associated with self-reported Caucasian donors. The study aimed to test whether cataloging public T cell receptors could reveal signatures of past pathogen exposure. The study profiled the T cell repertoires of 550 to 700 subjects by immunosequencing and related them to cytomegalovirus serostatus. Besides the first cohort of roughly 640 subjects, a separate validation cohort made up of 120 different subjects was used. To predict cytomegalovirus infection status, the study combined high-throughput TCR immunosequencing, statistical association of individual TCRs with disease status, and machine learning. To study patterns of TCR occurrence, a later analysis re-analyzed previously published TCR beta repertoires from 550 to 800 donors and added high-resolution HLA genotyping. In the later analysis, no new phenotypic data were used to find candidate immune exposures; instead, reliance was placed on TCR beta sequences and their occurrence across donors. An earlier analysis of around 580 of the donors used high-throughput TCR beta sequencing to judge whether each TCR beta V gene segment behaved as functional or pseudogenic. Alongside the repertoire data, information on donor age, sex, ethnicity and CMV serostatus was compiled. In a later genetic analysis, genome-wide SNP genotypes for 398 of the 666 donors were used, and that subset was treated as a discovery cohort. All discovery cohort repertoires had been generated on a single sequencing platform. HLA typing included class I and class II loci at four-digit resolution. Typing coverage differed by locus: A, B, C, DRB1 and DQB1 were typed in about 629-630 donors, DQA1 in 500 to 550, DPA1 in some 570, and DPB1 in about 450. A few DR-DQ haplotypes were treated as single units for association and clustering because of strong linkage in the cohort. On average, roughly 240,000 unique TCR beta nucleotide sequences were sequenced per donor among 398 genotyped donors of the cohort, with roughly 18% of those sequences being non-productive. Overall results and qualifications from the work: Most TCR sequences were seen in very few donors, while some public TCRs were found in many individuals. In a later analysis, several top co-occurrence clusters were reported to appear linked to parvovirus B19, influenza, CMV and Epstein-Barr virus. Linkage disequilibrium might explain the correlated functional status among segregating V segments, but an unknown experimental factor could not be excluded. When HLA alleles, especially DR and DQ, strongly co-occurred, attributing TCR associations to individual alleles was difficult. Because HLA typing was missing for some donors at each locus, association tests included only the typed subset. At a false discovery rate of 0.05, a later analysis linked under 20,000 TCR beta sequences to specific HLA alleles. A further reported finding was that TCR beta sequences accurately predicted the HLA-A and HLA-B alleles for most subjects in the first cohort. The classifier was reported to diagnose cytomegalovirus status with high specificity and sensitivity in both the original and validation cohorts. In a later genetic analysis, fewer N-insertions in productive TCRs were reported among donors in an Asian-associated ancestry cluster than the roughly 700-donor mean. Sequencing depth was assumed to be roughly uniform across donors in the presence/absence analyses, though that assumption may not hold. In an earlier analysis of over 550 of the donors, most TCR beta V segments were observed in productive rearrangements about 87% or about 30% of the time, broadly matching IMGT annotations. The authors suggested that the approach could potentially be extended to other disease states and immunological phenotypes. CMV serostatus was the only immune exposure information available for the cohort. The study listed over 150 TCR beta chains as associated with cytomegalovirus. V-gene and J-gene trimming of TCR beta chains was associated with a missense DCLRE1C variant in a later genetic analysis, and the association was replicated in an independent cohort. The earlier analysis of 587 of the donors excluded around 17 rarely observed V segments, including chromosome 9 orphons, because counts were too low. Only TCR beta chains were sequenced in this cohort, and the absence of alpha or paired-chain data limited detectable features. In a later analysis, HLA-associated TCR beta chains showed more clonal expansion and lower generation probabilities than non-associated chains that were equally common. According to a later analysis, most CMV-associated TCR beta chains appeared to be HLA-restricted, and the HLA associations seemed to be driven largely by CMV exposure. Three of the identified cytomegalovirus-associated TCR beta chains were confirmed in vitro to be specific for cytomegalovirus antigens. In a later analysis, TCR association rates were found to vary across HLA loci, with the most associated TCRs seen for DRB1 alleles and the fewest for HLA-C alleles. A group of highly shared sequence variants was considered likely to be a technical artifact of the sequencing pipeline.

The cohort consisted of 600 or so healthy bone marrow donors. At the time of sampling, all cohort members were nominally healthy, though unrecorded immune exposures were likely present. The donor was CMV seropositive and belonged to the group of a few hundred seropositive cohort members. Every donor gave a peripheral blood sample, and the peripheral blood mononuclear cells from that sample were used for TCR beta sequencing. Genomic DNA was extracted from the blood cell samples with the Qiagen DNeasy Blood Extraction Kit. To note about this clone: The antigen it binds to is not known. At one boundary the junction diverges from the germline segment, which might be a read error.

The library was generated by the immunoSEQ multiplex PCR assay. A mixture of 60 forward primers for TCR Vbeta segments and 13 reverse primers for TCR Jbeta segments was used in the multiplex PCR. The CDR3 region of rearranged TCR beta genes was amplified from genomic DNA with a multiplex PCR assay. Amplified TCR beta libraries were sequenced as 87-base-pair reads on the Illumina HiSeq System. Under the source paper's analysis protocol: A later analysis tallied 75 million to 85 million unique TCR beta chains across the 700 or so repertoires, and around 9.9 million of those chains were shared by two or more donors. Raw reads were error-corrected and collapsed into unique sequences by a nearest-neighbor algorithm in which closely related sequences were merged to remove PCR and sequencing errors. To assign V, D and J gene segments, CDR3 sequences were aligned to IMGT reference sequences. For a sequence to be retained, at least a six-nucleotide match to both a V gene segment and a J gene segment was required. Rearrangements were called productive when the CDR3 lacked stop codons and stayed in frame with V and J; all others were non-productive. Following IMGT convention, CDR3 was defined as the stretch from the second conserved V-encoded cysteine up to the conserved J-encoded phenylalanine. In an earlier analysis of more than 550 of the donors, sequences lacking an unambiguous match to a single V gene segment were excluded. An earlier analysis of 587 of the donors classified V segments as functional when productive rearrangements were above 56.7% and as segregating when the standard deviation between donors was above 5%. To diagnose cytomegalovirus status from the catalog of TCR beta chain sequences, a statistical classification framework was built. V and J gene assignment, in a later analysis, came from comparing TCR nucleotide sequences with IMGT/GENE-DB human TR gene sequences. Using the TCRdist pipeline, a later analysis assigned CDR3 sequences along with most-parsimonious VDJ recombination scenarios. In a later analysis, every TCR beta chain was defined by the combination of its CDR3 amino acid sequence and its V-gene family, and reads without a unique V-gene family were dropped. To address suspected cross-contamination and a sequencing artifact, a later analysis removed a few hundred highly shared, low-generation-probability nucleotide sequences. A later analysis calculated a clonal expansion index for each public chain from normalized within-repertoire ranks of inferred template counts. In a later analysis, generation probabilities were computed using a VDJ recombination model fitted to out-of-frame rearrangements, and the results were checked against IGoR. A later analysis scored TCR-TCR, TCR-HLA and TCR-CMV co-occurrence with hypergeometric tests, applying a repertoire-size bias correction to TCR pairs. A later analysis estimated false discovery rates by permuting HLA or CMV assignments 20 times. In a later analysis, co-occurring TCRs were grouped using DBSCAN, and TCRdist sequence similarity was added for clustering within HLA-allele-positive subsets. Co-occurrence clustering excluded repertoires with fewer than 30,000 or more than 120,000 public chains, plus five with anomalous nucleotide sharing. Here the immuneACCESS table is served through TCRdb, limited to in-frame sequences with V and J called. Missing clones are a known gap in these copies; in checked studies unresolved V genes cover under half, and the rest lacks a known reason. V and J calls and clone size come straight from that table; D and trimming were deduced from the DNA. In this sample the table shows 110,000 to 150,000 clones, approximately 70% of which occur a single time. The ten biggest clones cover roughly 1.9% of the sample.

The sequencing input was PBMCs. This clonotype originated in a woman aged 60-70 years in good health and CMV-seropositive.

The DNA sequence is as follows: TGTGCTAGTGGCTTGGGAGATCAGCCCCAGCATTTT. This is translated as CASGLGDQPQHF. The sequence joins TRBV12-5 to TRBJ1-5, with no confident D gene call. CDR1 and CDR2 (LGHNT, FRNRAP) derive from the germline V gene. Inclusive of the bounding cysteine and phenylalanine, the CDR3 is 12 residues long. The CDR3 DNA has 36 bases and is translated from base 1.